This TCR beta chain was retrieved from a study of control samples from healthy donors and cancer patients. Only in-frame clones appear in the TCRdb table, and some are missing; sequencing was by immunoSEQ multiplex PCR. Among around 19,000 clones listed, roughly 80% were seen once. Per the germline V gene, CDR1 is SQVTM and CDR2 is ANQGSEA. The germline V and J ends were trimmed by 3 bases and 1 base, with 6 bases remaining between them. The CDR3 consists of 12 residues. Material for sequencing was PBMCs. The rearrangement links TRBV29-1 to TRBJ1-1; maybe TRBD1 (5 bases). The TCR comes from a man older than 75 with head and neck cancer. CDR3 sequence reads: CSVEGPNTEAFF. The CDR3 nucleotides are TGCAGCGTTGAGGGACCGAACACTGAAGCTTTCTTT. Drawing the rest from reference TRBV29-1 and TRBJ1-1, the complete variable domain is SAVISQKPSRDICQRGTSLTIQCQVDSQVTMMFWYRQQPGQSLTLIATANQGSEATYESGFVIDKFPISRPNLTFSTLTVSNMSPEDSSIYLCSVEGPNTEAFFGQGTRLTVV.